One and the same sample provided the 3 T cell receptor beta chains below, sequenced in a study of T-cell reconstitution after alpha-beta-depleted transplantation in children. The TCRbeta library was prepared with unique molecular identifiers. TCRdb used MiXCR to reprocess the PCR reads, holding one entry per CDR3 protein. Of more than 120,000 distinct CDR3 sequences in the sample, around 8.8% were seen once. The specimen comprised PBMCs, mostly from graft donor cells, sampled 180 days after TCRalphabeta/CD19-depleted stem cell transplant. Receptor source: a female patient under 10 years old who had a stem cell transplant for congenital amegakaryocytic thrombocytopenia, so the T cells may come from the graft donor.

This clonotype was seen repeatedly, ten times or more. The genes are TRBV30 and TRBJ2-3, with 9 positions matching TRBD2. Looked up from germline, CDR1 is GTSNPN and CDR2 is SVGIG (reference sequence). There are 15 residues in the CDR3. Unmatched junction bases numbered 5, after V lost 0 bases and J lost 4 bases. The CDR3 DNA follows: TGTGCCTGGAGTGTACGGCGGGGGGGTGCAGATACGCAGTATTTT. Residues: CAWSVRRGGADTQYF.

Many counts were recorded for this clonotype. The chain combines TRBV27 with TRBJ1-4, with D perhaps matching TRBD1 (5 bases). Germline lookup yields CDR1 MNHEY and CDR2 SMNVEV (reference sequence). V lost 4 bases and J 5 bases, leaving 14 bases between the germline ends. This CDR3 is built from 15 residues. The CDR3 here is CASSSTGTGNEKLFF. DNA for the CDR3: TGTGCCAGCAGTTCCACCGGGACGGGGAATGAAAAACTGTTTTTT.

This clonotype came up a few times. The genes are TRBV5-1 and TRBJ2-5, with 10 nucleotides matching TRBD2. Trimming took 0 bases from V and 4 from J; bases not matched to a gene: 6. CDR1 SGHRS and CDR2 YFSETQ come from the germline V gene. There are 16 residues in the CDR3. The CDR3 DNA reads as TGCGCCAGCAGCTTGGTAGCGGGAGGTGCTGGAGAGACCCAGTACTTC. Amino acid sequence: CASSLVAGGAGETQYF.